These T cell receptor beta chains were read from a single sample in a study of T cells in localized non-small cell lung cancer. Generated by immunoSEQ multiplex PCR, the TCRdb table keeps only in-frame clones and is missing some. The sample includes about 20,000 clones, over 70% of them seen just once. The input for sequencing was PBMCs, taken before any cancer treatment. The origin of the receptors is a man between 40 and 75 years old with stage II squamous cell lung carcinoma. CDR3s include the opening cysteine and the closing phenylalanine or tryptophan. A D gene is named only where the DNA matches it firmly. Size is omitted from some rows. Given values are once, few, many or a class for expanded clones.

V	D	length	size	J	CDR3	DNA
TRBV9	NA	14	once	TRBJ1-4	CASSVDQGREKLFF	TGTGCCAGCAGCGTAGATCAGGGGCGGGAAAAACTGTTTTTT
TRBV6-1	NA	14	medium-sized	TRBJ1-1	CASRRTAMNTEAFF	TGTGCCAGCAGGCGGACAGCTATGAACACTGAAGCTTTCTTT
TRBV7-9	TRBD1	15	NA	TRBJ2-7	CASSLGGTATYEQYF	TGTGCCAGCAGCTTAGGAGGGACAGCAACCTACGAGCAGTACTTC
TRBV11-3	NA	14	NA	TRBJ2-5	CASSLGGMGETQYF	TGTGCCAGCAGCTTAGGGGGCATGGGGGAGACCCAGTACTTC
TRBV19	TRBD1	15	NA	TRBJ2-5	CASSPGTGWGETQYF	TGTGCCAGTAGTCCCGGGACAGGGTGGGGAGAGACCCAGTACTTC
TRBV4-2	TRBD1	13	NA	TRBJ1-1	CASSPRQGTEAFF	TGTGCCAGCAGCCCGCGACAGGGCACTGAAGCTTTCTTT
TRBV6-1	NA	13	NA	TRBJ2-7	CASSVTVSYEQYF	TGTGCCAGCAGCGTAACCGTTTCCTACGAGCAGTACTTC
TRBV30	NA	11	NA	TRBJ1-2	CAWSVFDWVNF	TGTGCCTGGAGTGTATTCGATTGGGTAAACTTC
TRBV5-1	TRBD1	17	NA	TRBJ2-3	CASSPENRGFTTDTQYF	TGCGCCAGCAGCCCAGAAAACAGGGGGTTCACCACAGATACGCAGTATTTT
TRBV29-1	TRBD1	13	NA	TRBJ2-5	CSAGGQRQETQYF	TGCAGCGCTGGGGGACAGAGACAAGAGACCCAGTACTTC
TRBV4-1	TRBD2	18	once	TRBJ2-5	CASSLRTSGGKLGETQYF	TGCGCCAGCAGCCTTAGGACTAGCGGGGGGAAACTCGGAGAGACCCAGTACTTC
TRBV29-1	TRBD1	17	NA	TRBJ2-1	CSVEGGTGTSSYNEQFF	TGCAGCGTTGAAGGGGGGACAGGGACCTCCTCCTACAATGAGCAGTTCTTC
TRBV10-3	TRBD2	15	NA	TRBJ2-1	CAITQRLAGDNEQFF	TGTGCCATCACCCAAAGACTAGCGGGAGATAATGAGCAGTTCTTC
TRBV9	NA	14	once	TRBJ1-4	CASSTTGRREKLFF	TGTGCCAGCAGCACGACAGGCAGGCGAGAAAAACTGTTTTTT
TRBV2	NA	12	NA	TRBJ2-7	CASSEGGYEQYF	TGTGCCAGCAGTGAGGGTGGATACGAGCAGTACTTC
TRBV2	NA	16	NA	TRBJ2-3	CASSPWGAESTDTQYF	TGTGCCAGCAGTCCCTGGGGCGCGGAGAGCACAGATACGCAGTATTTT
TRBV7-9	TRBD2	15	NA	TRBJ2-3	CASSATSGRVDTQYF	TGTGCCAGCAGCGCCACTAGCGGGAGGGTAGATACGCAGTATTTT
TRBV19	TRBD1	16	NA	TRBJ2-1	CASSLKRDRIYNEQFF	TGTGCCAGTAGCCTCAAGAGGGACAGGATCTACAATGAGCAGTTCTTC
TRBV30	NA	14	NA	TRBJ1-5	CAWSRGDSNQPQHF	TGTGCCTGGTCGCGGGGGGATAGCAATCAGCCCCAGCATTTT
TRBV10-3	TRBD1	14	NA	TRBJ1-1	CAISPRQGNTEAFF	TGTGCCATCAGCCCGAGACAGGGGAACACTGAAGCTTTCTTT
TRBV6-5	TRBD1	14	NA	TRBJ1-6	CASSSGGADSPLHF	TGTGCCAGCAGTTCAGGGGGCGCGGATTCACCCCTCCACTTT
TRBV6-5	TRBD1	15	NA	TRBJ1-2	CASSYSMAGGYGYTF	TGTGCCAGCAGTTACTCGATGGCAGGGGGCTATGGCTACACCTTC
TRBV12-5	NA	13	NA	TRBJ1-1	CASGLGVGTEAFF	TGTGCTAGTGGTTTGGGGGTAGGGACTGAAGCTTTCTTT
TRBV6-5	NA	14	NA	TRBJ2-2	CASSYSFRSGELFF	TGTGCCAGCAGTTACTCATTCCGGAGTGGGGAGCTGTTTTTT
TRBV15	NA	13	NA	TRBJ1-2	CATSRVGYYGYTF	TGTGCCACCAGCAGAGTCGGGTACTATGGCTACACCTTC
TRBV6-6	NA	15	NA	TRBJ2-3	CASSQGTWGTDTQYF	TGTGCCAGCAGCCAGGGCACTTGGGGCACAGATACGCAGTATTTT
TRBV28	TRBD2	15	NA	TRBJ2-5	CASSWTSGRWETQYF	TGTGCCAGCAGTTGGACTAGCGGGAGGTGGGAGACCCAGTACTTC
TRBV7-2	NA	13	NA	TRBJ2-7	CASSLAGIGEQYF	TGTGCCAGCAGCTTAGCCGGGATTGGCGAGCAGTACTTC
TRBV12-5	TRBD2	15	once	TRBJ2-1	CASGPTSGLYNEQFF	TGTGCTAGTGGCCCTACTAGCGGCCTCTACAATGAGCAGTTCTTC
TRBV15	NA	15	NA	TRBJ1-1	CATSRLVRLDTEAFF	TGTGCCACCAGCAGGCTGGTAAGGCTGGACACTGAAGCTTTCTTT
TRBV10-1	NA	15	NA	TRBJ2-3	CASSLRGHPTDTQYF	TGCGCCAGCAGTCTCCGGGGGCACCCCACAGATACGCAGTATTTT
TRBV11-2	NA	14	NA	TRBJ1-5	CASSLGQSHQPQHF	TGTGCCAGCAGCTTAGGACAGTCTCATCAGCCCCAGCATTTT
TRBV29-1	TRBD1	14	NA	TRBJ2-7	CSAGDRGLPYEQYF	TGCAGCGCTGGGGACAGGGGGCTGCCCTACGAGCAGTACTTC
TRBV25-1	NA	14	once	TRBJ1-6	CASRADVGNSPLHF	TGTGCCAGCAGGGCGGACGTAGGTAATTCACCCCTCCACTTT
TRBV30	NA	15	NA	TRBJ1-3	CAWDSQNRAGNTIYF	TGTGCCTGGGATTCCCAAAACAGGGCCGGAAACACCATATATTTT
TRBV5-1	NA	14	NA	TRBJ2-5	CASRPFTGQETQYF	TGCGCCAGCAGGCCTTTCACGGGACAAGAGACCCAGTACTTC
TRBV30	NA	17	NA	TRBJ2-7	CAWSVVLSFRGRGEQYF	TGTGCCTGGAGTGTCGTTCTGAGTTTTCGGGGACGGGGCGAGCAGTACTTC
TRBV11-3	TRBD1	14	NA	TRBJ2-2	CASSRRTGNSELFF	TGTGCCAGCAGCCGTCGGACAGGGAACAGCGAGCTGTTTTTT
TRBV4-3	NA	17	NA	TRBJ2-5	CASSQDAPPGIQETQYF	TGCGCCAGCAGCCAAGATGCCCCCCCCGGGATCCAAGAGACCCAGTACTTC
TRBV10-2	NA	15	NA	TRBJ2-1	CASSGKGGSYNEQFF	TGCGCCAGCAGTGGGAAAGGGGGTAGCTACAATGAGCAGTTCTTC
TRBV2	TRBD2	16	NA	TRBJ2-5	CASSDGLAGGRETQYF	TGTGCCAGCAGTGATGGGCTAGCGGGAGGGCGGGAGACCCAGTACTTC
TRBV6-5	TRBD1	15	NA	TRBJ2-4	CASPTQGEAKNIQYF	TGTGCCAGCCCAACTCAGGGGGAAGCCAAAAACATTCAGTACTTC
TRBV5-1	TRBD1	16	NA	TRBJ2-1	CASSLAGDRGFTEQFF	TGCGCCAGCAGCTTGGCGGGGGACAGGGGATTTACTGAGCAGTTCTTC
TRBV11-2	TRBD1	15	NA	TRBJ2-5	CASTPRRDSQETQYF	TGTGCCAGCACCCCCCGCCGGGACAGTCAAGAGACCCAGTACTTC
TRBV7-9	TRBD1	14	NA	TRBJ1-4	CASSLGQGFEKLFF	TGTGCCAGCAGCTTGGGACAGGGCTTTGAAAAACTGTTTTTT
TRBV30	NA	14	NA	TRBJ1-1	CACFGGTLNTEAFF	TGTGCCTGTTTTGGGGGGACACTGAACACTGAAGCTTTCTTT
TRBV19	NA	15	NA	TRBJ2-7	CASSIGGGPPYEQYF	TGTGCCAGTAGTATCGGTGGGGGTCCCCCCTACGAGCAGTACTTC
TRBV14	NA	14	once	TRBJ2-3	CASSQEWSTDTQYF	TGTGCCAGCAGCCAAGAGTGGAGCACAGATACGCAGTATTTT
TRBV19	NA	14	NA	TRBJ1-2	CASSPLVDNYGYTF	TGTGCCAGTAGTCCGCTCGTGGATAACTATGGCTACACCTTC
TRBV11-3	NA	17	NA	TRBJ2-7	CASSSPGHGFSSYEQYF	TGTGCCAGCAGCTCTCCGGGACATGGATTTTCCTCCTACGAGCAGTACTTC
TRBV5-8	NA	14	NA	TRBJ2-2	CASSPTRNTGELFF	TGTGCCAGCAGCCCCACTAGGAACACCGGGGAGCTGTTTTTT
TRBV4-1	NA	14	NA	TRBJ1-1	CASSQPQGVAEAFF	TGTGCCAGCAGCCAGCCGCAGGGAGTCGCTGAAGCTTTCTTT
TRBV10-1	TRBD2	15	once	TRBJ2-1	CASSVAGGMYNEQFF	TGCGCCAGCAGTGTAGCGGGGGGTATGTACAATGAGCAGTTCTTC
TRBV9	TRBD1	14	NA	TRBJ1-4	CASSSGTGNEKLFF	TGTGCCAGCAGCTCCGGGACAGGGAATGAAAAACTGTTTTTT
TRBV19	NA	13	NA	TRBJ2-5	CASKTGHEETQYF	TGTGCCAGTAAAACAGGTCACGAAGAGACCCAGTACTTC